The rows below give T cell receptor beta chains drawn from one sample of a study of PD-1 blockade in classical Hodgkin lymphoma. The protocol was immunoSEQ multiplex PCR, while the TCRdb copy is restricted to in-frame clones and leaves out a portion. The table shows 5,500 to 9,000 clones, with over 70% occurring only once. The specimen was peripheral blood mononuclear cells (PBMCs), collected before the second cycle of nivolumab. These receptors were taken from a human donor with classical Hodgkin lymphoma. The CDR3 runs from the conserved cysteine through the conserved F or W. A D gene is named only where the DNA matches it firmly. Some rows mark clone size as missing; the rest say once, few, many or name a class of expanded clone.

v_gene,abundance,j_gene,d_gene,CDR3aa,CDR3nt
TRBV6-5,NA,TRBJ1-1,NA,CASSYSTGAEAFF,TGTGCCAGCAGTTACTCAACCGGAGCTGAAGCTTTCTTT
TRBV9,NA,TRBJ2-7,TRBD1,CASSAQLDRGEQYF,TGTGCCAGCAGCGCCCAACTGGACAGGGGCGAGCAGTACTTC
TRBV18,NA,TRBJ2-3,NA,CASSPGRKGADTQYF,TGTGCCAGCTCACCTGGGCGCAAAGGGGCAGATACGCAGTATTTT
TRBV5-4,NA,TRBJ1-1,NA,CASSLAGRVLNTEAFF,TGTGCCAGCAGCTTGGCGGGCAGGGTGTTAAACACTGAAGCTTTCTTT
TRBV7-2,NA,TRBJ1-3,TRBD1,CASSTSTGNSGNTIYF,TGTGCCAGCAGCACCTCGACAGGGAACTCTGGAAACACCATATATTTT
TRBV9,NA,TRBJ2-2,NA,CASSDLPNTGELFF,TGTGCCAGCAGCGATCTCCCGAACACCGGGGAGCTGTTTTTT
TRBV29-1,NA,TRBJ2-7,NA,CSVDLGRYEQYF,TGCAGCGTTGATCTGGGGCGGTACGAGCAGTACTTC
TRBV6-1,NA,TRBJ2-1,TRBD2,CASSDFRLANEQFF,TGTGCCAGCAGTGACTTTCGACTAGCCAATGAGCAGTTCTTC
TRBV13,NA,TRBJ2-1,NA,CASRSRQVTSLNEQFF,TGTGCCAGCAGATCCCGACAGGTGACTAGTCTGAATGAGCAGTTCTTC
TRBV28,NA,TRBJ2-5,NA,CASSLGARFQETQYF,TGTGCCAGCAGTTTGGGTGCTCGATTTCAAGAGACCCAGTACTTC
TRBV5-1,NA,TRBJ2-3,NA,CASSLLGARADTQYF,TGCGCCAGCAGCTTATTGGGGGCCCGTGCAGATACGCAGTATTTT
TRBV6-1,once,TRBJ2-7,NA,CASSSQEYGQYF,TGTGCCAGCTCCTCTCAGGAGTACGGGCAGTACTTC
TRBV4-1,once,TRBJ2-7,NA,CASSQVQGPYEQYF,TGCGCCAGCAGCCAAGTACAGGGCCCCTACGAGCAGTACTTC
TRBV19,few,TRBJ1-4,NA,CASSWEGRNPSVEKLFF,TGTGCCAGTAGTTGGGAGGGACGTAACCCGTCCGTTGAAAAACTGTTTTTT